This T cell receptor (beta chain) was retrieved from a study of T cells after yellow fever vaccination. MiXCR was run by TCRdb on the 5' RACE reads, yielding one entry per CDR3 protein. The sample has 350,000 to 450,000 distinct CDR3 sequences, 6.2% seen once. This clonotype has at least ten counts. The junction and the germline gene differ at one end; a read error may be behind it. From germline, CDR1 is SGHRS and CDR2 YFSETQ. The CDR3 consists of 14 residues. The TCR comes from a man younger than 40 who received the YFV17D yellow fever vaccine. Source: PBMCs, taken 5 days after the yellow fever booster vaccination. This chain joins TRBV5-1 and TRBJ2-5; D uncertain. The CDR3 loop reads CASSLAAAQETQYF. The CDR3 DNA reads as TGTGCCAGCAGCTTGGCAGCAGCCCAAGAGACCCAGTACTTC.